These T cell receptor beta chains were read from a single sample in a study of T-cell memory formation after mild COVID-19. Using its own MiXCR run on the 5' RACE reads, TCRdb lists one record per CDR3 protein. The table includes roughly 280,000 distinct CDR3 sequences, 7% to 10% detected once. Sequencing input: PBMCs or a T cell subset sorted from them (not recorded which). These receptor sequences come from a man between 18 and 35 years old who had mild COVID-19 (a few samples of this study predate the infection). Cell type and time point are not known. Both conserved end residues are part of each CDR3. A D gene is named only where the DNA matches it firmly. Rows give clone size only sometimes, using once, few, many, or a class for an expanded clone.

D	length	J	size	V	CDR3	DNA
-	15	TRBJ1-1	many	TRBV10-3	CATRRRRAMNTEAFF	TGTGCCACCCGACGGCGAAGGGCCATGAACACTGAAGCTTTCTTT
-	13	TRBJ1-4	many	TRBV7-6	CASSSTLGKKLFF	TGTGCCAGCAGCTCGACCCTGGGGAAAAAACTGTTTTTT
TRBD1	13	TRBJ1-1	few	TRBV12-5	CASGFDRGSEAFF	TGTGCTAGTGGTTTCGACAGGGGCTCTGAAGCTTTCTTT
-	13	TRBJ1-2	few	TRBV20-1	CSAGRTTNYGYTF	TGCAGTGCTGGCCGGACAACTAACTATGGCTACACCTTC
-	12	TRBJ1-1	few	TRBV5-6	CASRWKNTEAFF	TGTGCCAGCAGGTGGAAGAACACTGAAGCTTTCTTT
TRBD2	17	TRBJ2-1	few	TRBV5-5	CASSVLAGGTIYNEQFF	TGTGCCAGCAGCGTCCTAGCGGGGGGCACCATATACAATGAGCAGTTCTTC
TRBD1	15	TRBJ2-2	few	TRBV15	CATSRDGTGIRELFF	TGTGCCACCAGCAGAGATGGGACAGGGATCAGGGAGCTGTTTTTT
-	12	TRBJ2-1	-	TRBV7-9	CASSLELAEQFF	TGTGCCAGCAGCTTAGAGTTAGCTGAGCAGTTCTTC
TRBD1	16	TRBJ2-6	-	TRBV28	CASRGDRYSGANVLTF	TGTGCCAGCAGGGGGGACAGATACTCTGGGGCCAACGTCCTGACTTTC
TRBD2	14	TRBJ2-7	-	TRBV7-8	CASSPPTSGEEQYF	TGTGCCAGCAGCCCCCCAACTAGCGGGGAAGAGCAGTACTTC
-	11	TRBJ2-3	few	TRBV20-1	CSARPLATQYF	TGCAGTGCTAGGCCCCTAGCCACGCAGTATTTT
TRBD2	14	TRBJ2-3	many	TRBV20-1	CSATGLTSTDTQYF	TGCAGTGCTACGGGACTAACTAGCACAGATACGCAGTATTTT
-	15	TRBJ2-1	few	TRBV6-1	CASSARQVAYNEQFF	TGTGCCAGCAGTGCCAGGCAGGTTGCCTACAATGAGCAGTTCTTC
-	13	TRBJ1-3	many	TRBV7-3	CASSLGAGNTIYF	TGTGCCAGCAGCTTAGGGGCGGGAAACACCATATATTTT
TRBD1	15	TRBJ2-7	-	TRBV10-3	CAISLTGQGSAEQYF	TGTGCCATCAGTTTGACGGGACAGGGATCCGCCGAGCAGTACTTC
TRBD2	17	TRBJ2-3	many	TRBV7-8	CASSRLAGTLSTDTQYF	TGTGCCAGCAGTCGACTAGCGGGGACCCTTAGCACAGATACGCAGTATTTT
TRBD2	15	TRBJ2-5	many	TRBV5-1	CASSLVPSGEETQYF	TGCGCCAGCAGCTTGGTCCCTAGCGGAGAAGAGACCCAGTACTTC
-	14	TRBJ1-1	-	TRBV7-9	CASSSQGPNTEAFF	TGTGCCAGCAGCTCCCAAGGACCGAACACTGAAGCTTTCTTT
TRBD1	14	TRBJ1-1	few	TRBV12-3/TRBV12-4	CASSFAQGGTEAFF	TGTGCCAGCAGTTTCGCCCAGGGGGGCACTGAAGCTTTCTTT
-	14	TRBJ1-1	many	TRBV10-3	CAISGREGNTEAFF	TGTGCCATCAGTGGAAGGGAGGGGAACACTGAAGCTTTCTTT
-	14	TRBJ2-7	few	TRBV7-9	CASSILTDTYEQYF	TGTGCCAGCAGCATTTTGACAGACACCTACGAGCAGTACTTC
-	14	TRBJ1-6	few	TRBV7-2	CASSLLQMNSPLHF	TGTGCCAGCAGCTTACTACAGATGAATTCACCCCTCCACTTT
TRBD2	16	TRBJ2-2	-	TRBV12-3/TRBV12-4	CASSLRIAGGRGELFF	TGTGCCAGCAGTTTAAGGATAGCGGGGGGGCGAGGGGAGCTGTTTTTT
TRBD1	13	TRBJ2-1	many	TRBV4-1	CASSEDRADEQFF	TGCGCCAGCAGCGAAGACAGGGCTGATGAGCAGTTCTTC
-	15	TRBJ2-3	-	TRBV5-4	CASSRAEAGADTQYF	TGTGCCAGCAGCCGTGCGGAAGCCGGGGCAGATACGCAGTATTTT
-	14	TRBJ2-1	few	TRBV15	CATSNGGTYNEQFF	TGTGCCACCAGCAATGGCGGGACTTACAATGAGCAGTTCTTC
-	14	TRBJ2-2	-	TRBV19	CASNRVWDSGELFF	TGTGCCAGTAACAGGGTTTGGGACTCCGGGGAGCTGTTTTTT
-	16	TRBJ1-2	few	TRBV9	CASSASQTKANYGYTF	TGTGCCAGCAGCGCCTCACAGACGAAGGCTAACTATGGCTACACCTTC
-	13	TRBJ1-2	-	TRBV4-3	CASSRGASYGYTF	TGCGCCAGCAGCCGCGGTGCGAGCTATGGCTACACCTTC
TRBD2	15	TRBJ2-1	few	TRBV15	CATSRRLAGYLEQFF	TGTGCCACCAGCAGGAGGCTAGCGGGGTATCTTGAGCAGTTCTTC
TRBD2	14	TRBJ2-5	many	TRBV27	CASRHTSGQETQYF	TGTGCCAGCAGACATACTAGCGGGCAAGAGACCCAGTACTTC
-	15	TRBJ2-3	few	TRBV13	CASRSTGEGTDTQYF	TGTGCCAGCAGGTCTACAGGGGAGGGCACAGATACGCAGTATTTT
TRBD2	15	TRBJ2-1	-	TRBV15	CATSRGGSSYNEQFF	TGTGCCACCAGCCGCGGGGGGTCTTCCTACAATGAGCAGTTCTTC
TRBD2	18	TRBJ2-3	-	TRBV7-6	CASSFPTSGGEFTDTQYF	TGTGCCAGCAGCTTCCCGACTAGCGGGGGGGAATTCACAGATACGCAGTATTTT
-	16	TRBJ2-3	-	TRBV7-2	CASSLSILYSTDTQYF	TGTGCCAGCAGCTTAAGTATCCTGTATAGCACAGATACGCAGTATTTT
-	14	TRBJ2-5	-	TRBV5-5	CASSPLGAQETQYF	TGTGCCAGCAGCCCCCTAGGGGCCCAAGAGACCCAGTACTTC
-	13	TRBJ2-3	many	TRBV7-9	CASMEGAGDTQYF	TGTGCCAGCATGGAGGGGGCCGGAGATACGCAGTATTTT
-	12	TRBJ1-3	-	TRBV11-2	CASSLITRAIYF	TGTGCCAGCAGCTTAATTACCCGGGCCATATATTTT
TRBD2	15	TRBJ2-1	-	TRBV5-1	CASSLGLAGGYEQFF	TGCGCCAGCAGCTTGGGACTAGCGGGGGGTTATGAGCAGTTCTTC
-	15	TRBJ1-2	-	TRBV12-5	CASGSSTVSNYGYTF	TGTGCTAGTGGTTCCTCGACAGTCTCTAACTATGGCTACACCTTC
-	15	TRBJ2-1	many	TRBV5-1	CASSPDMGPKYEQFF	TGCGCCAGCAGCCCGGATATGGGACCCAAGTATGAGCAGTTCTTC
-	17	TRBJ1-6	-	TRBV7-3	CASSQLVQTTYNSPLHF	TGTGCCAGCAGCCAACTCGTACAGACCACCTATAATTCACCCCTCCACTTT